These T cell receptor beta chains were read from a single sample in a study of blood T cell repertoires in COVID-19. Produced via immunoSEQ multiplex PCR; TCRdb's table is partial and in-frame only. The data show 360,000 or so clones, about nine tenths seen once. Input material: PBMCs or T cells enriched from blood (not recorded which). Source of these receptors: a woman younger than 45 who had been exposed to COVID-19. Both conserved end residues are part of each CDR3. Each record gives: J gene, CDR3 length, D gene, V gene, clone size, CDR3 DNA, CDR3 protein. D genes are given only for firm matches. Clone size is shown for a subset of rows, as once, few, many or a class of expanded clone.

TRBJ1-1	15	.	TRBV7-6	few	TGTGCCAGCAGCTTATCTACAGGGTTTAACACTGAAGCTTTCTTT	CASSLSTGFNTEAFF
TRBJ2-6	14	.	TRBV29-1	.	TGCAGCGCTTACCCGGGGGCTGGGGCCAACGTCCTGACTTTC	CSAYPGAGANVLTF
TRBJ2-1	17	TRBD2	TRBV5-1	.	TGCGCCAGCAGCTTGGGGCTAGCGGGAGGCACCTACAATGAGCAGTTCTTC	CASSLGLAGGTYNEQFF
TRBJ1-5	12	TRBD1	TRBV29-1	.	TGCAGCGTTGGGGACAGTAATCAGCCCCAGCATTTT	CSVGDSNQPQHF
TRBJ2-5	16	TRBD2	TRBV11-3	.	TGTGCCAGCAGCTTATTCGGGACTAGCGGTCAAGAGACCCAGTACTTC	CASSLFGTSGQETQYF
TRBJ2-3	14	TRBD2	TRBV3-1/TRBV3-2	.	TGTGCCTCGGGCGGCGGGAGGAACACAGATACGCAGTATTTT	CASGGGRNTDTQYF
TRBJ1-2	16	.	TRBV4-1	.	TGCGCCAGCAGCCTAGAACCGGGACAACGAAACTATGGCTACACCTTC	CASSLEPGQRNYGYTF
TRBJ2-7	14	.	TRBV3-1/TRBV3-2	.	TGTGCCAGCAGCCACGACTGGAAACCCTACGAGCAGTACTTC	CASSHDWKPYEQYF
TRBJ2-7	14	TRBD2	TRBV11-2	.	TGTGCCAGCAGCCTTAGCGGGAGGCCCTACGAGCAGTACTTC	CASSLSGRPYEQYF
TRBJ2-4	16	TRBD2	TRBV6-2/TRBV6-3	.	TGTGCCAGCAGTTCCCTTGTGCGGACTAGCGAAAACATTCAGTACTTC	CASSSLVRTSENIQYF
TRBJ2-7	11	.	TRBV28	.	TGTGCCACCGTGGACAGCTACGAGCAGTACTTC	CATVDSYEQYF
TRBJ2-2	13	.	TRBV11-2	.	TGTGCCAGCAGCTTAGGGGGGGCCGGGGAGCTGTTTTTT	CASSLGGAGELFF
TRBJ1-6	15	.	TRBV18	.	TGTGCCAGCTCACCCTTCTCGGGGAAGGACTCACCCCTCCACTTT	CASSPFSGKDSPLHF
TRBJ1-3	15	.	TRBV21-1	few	TGTGCCAGCAGCATAAAGACAGGCGCTGGAAACACCATATATTTT	CASSIKTGAGNTIYF
TRBJ1-5	16	.	TRBV15	.	TGTGCCACCAGCAGAGCTACAGGGTTCAGGGATCAGCCCCAGCATTTT	CATSRATGFRDQPQHF
TRBJ2-1	15	TRBD2	TRBV6-2/TRBV6-3	few	TGTGCCAGCAGTGGTACGGGACTAGCGGACAATGAGCAGTTCTTC	CASSGTGLADNEQFF
TRBJ2-2	14	TRBD2	TRBV28	.	TGTGCCAGCGCCCGACTAGCGGGTTCCGGGGAGCTGTTTTTT	CASARLAGSGELFF
TRBJ2-7	13	.	TRBV6-6	.	TGTGCCAGCAGTTACTCTAGCGTCAACGAGCAGTACTTC	CASSYSSVNEQYF
TRBJ1-1	14	TRBD1	TRBV7-9	few	TGTGCCAGCAGGGGACAGTTCATGAACACTGAAGCTTTCTTT	CASRGQFMNTEAFF
TRBJ1-2	13	.	TRBV3-1/TRBV3-2	once	TGTGCCAGCAGCCAAGGGCGATCTGGGGGCTTAACCTTC	CASSQGRSGGLTF
TRBJ2-3	13	.	TRBV7-9	.	TGTGCCAGCAGCTCTCGGGACTCTGATACGCAGTATTTT	CASSSRDSDTQYF
TRBJ2-5	15	TRBD1	TRBV27	once	TGTGCCAGCAGTCTCTTAGGACAGGGGGTAGAGACCCAGTACTTC	CASSLLGQGVETQYF
TRBJ2-7	12	.	TRBV30	.	TGTGCCTTGACTACCGTCGCCTACGAGCAGTACTTC	CALTTVAYEQYF
TRBJ2-7	15	TRBD2	TRBV7-9	.	TGTGCCAGCAGCTTAGTAGGCGGGAGCTCCTACGAGCAGTACTTC	CASSLVGGSSYEQYF
TRBJ2-3	15	TRBD2	TRBV6-4	.	TGTGCCAGCAGTGAGGGTAGCGGGAGCTCAGATACGCAGTATTTT	CASSEGSGSSDTQYF
TRBJ2-4	15	TRBD1	TRBV13	.	TGTGCCAGCAGCCAGGGACAGTTAGCCAAAAACATTCAGTACTTC	CASSQGQLAKNIQYF
TRBJ2-5	15	TRBD2	TRBV2	.	TGTGCCAGCAGTGGGGAGGGAAGCGGAGGTGGGACCCAGTACTTC	CASSGEGSGGGTQYF
TRBJ2-7	13	.	TRBV11-2	.	TGTGCCAGCAGCTCTGGGCCCTCCTACGAGCAGTACTTC	CASSSGPSYEQYF
TRBJ1-6	15	TRBD1	TRBV7-3	.	TGTGCCAGCAGCTTAGGGACAGGGGGCTGGACACCCCTCCACTTT	CASSLGTGGWTPLHF
TRBJ1-6	15	.	TRBV14	.	TGTGCCAGCAGCCAAGATTTCGGGGGTAATTCACCCCTCCACTTT	CASSQDFGGNSPLHF
TRBJ1-6	15	TRBD1	TRBV5-8	few	TGTGCCAGCAGCTCACAGGGGGCTTGGAATTCACCCCTCCACTTT	CASSSQGAWNSPLHF
TRBJ2-6	17	TRBD1	TRBV7-2	.	TGTGCCAGCAGCTTAGGTGGGACAGCCTCTGGGGCCAACGTCCTGACTTTC	CASSLGGTASGANVLTF
TRBJ2-3	15	.	TRBV4-2	.	TGTGCCAGCAGCCAAGATACAGAGTTCACAGATACGCAGTATTTT	CASSQDTEFTDTQYF
TRBJ2-3	17	TRBD2	TRBV6-1	.	TGTGCCAGCAGTGGACGACTAGCGGGAGGGCCGGCAGATACGCAGTATTTT	CASSGRLAGGPADTQYF
TRBJ1-1	16	TRBD1	TRBV4-2	.	TGTGCCAGCAGCCACACAGGGGGATGGGAGAACACTGAAGCTTTCTTT	CASSHTGGWENTEAFF
TRBJ1-3	16	.	TRBV9	once	TGTGCCAGCAGCCGACGACAGGCGAGCTCTGGAAACACCATATATTTT	CASSRRQASSGNTIYF
TRBJ2-7	14	.	TRBV21-1	.	TGTGCCAGCCTGGGCGGGGCTGAAACCTACGAGCAGTACTTC	CASLGGAETYEQYF
TRBJ2-1	13	.	TRBV7-3	.	TGTGCCAGCAGCTTAAGGCCCCAGGGTGAGCAGTTCTTC	CASSLRPQGEQFF
TRBJ1-3	12	.	TRBV29-1	.	TGCAGCGTTGGGGGGCCTGGAAACACCATATATTTT	CSVGGPGNTIYF
TRBJ2-3	15	TRBD1	TRBV11-2	.	TGTGCCAGCAGCTTAGCGGGACAGGGGAGAGATACGCAGTATTTT	CASSLAGQGRDTQYF
TRBJ2-7	15	.	TRBV11-2	.	TGTGCCAGCAGCTTAGTCTCCGTGGCAGCCTACGAGCAGTACTTC	CASSLVSVAAYEQYF
TRBJ2-4	15	TRBD2	TRBV19	.	TGTGCCAGTAGTATATCCACTAGCGAGGGGAACATTCAGTACTTC	CASSISTSEGNIQYF
TRBJ2-5	11	.	TRBV12-5	.	TGTGCTAGTGGTGAGCAAGAGACCCAGTACTTC	CASGEQETQYF
TRBJ1-3	17	.	TRBV19	.	TGTGCCAGTAGTATGCCGTCCAGGGGATTCTCTGGAAACACCATATATTTT	CASSMPSRGFSGNTIYF
TRBJ2-1	13	TRBD1	TRBV29-1	few	TGCAGCGTGACAGGGGGCTCCTACAATGAGCAGTTCTTC	CSVTGGSYNEQFF
TRBJ2-7	14	TRBD2	TRBV6-5	.	TGTGCCAGCGGAACAGACGGGGGGTCCTACGAGCAGTACTTC	CASGTDGGSYEQYF
TRBJ1-6	15	.	TRBV18	.	TGTGCCAGCTCACCGATGAGGAATTATAATTCACCCCTCCACTTT	CASSPMRNYNSPLHF
TRBJ2-2	15	TRBD1	TRBV27	few	TGTGCCAGCAGTTACAGGGGTCAAAACACCGGGGAGCTGTTTTTT	CASSYRGQNTGELFF
TRBJ2-2	19	.	TRBV1	.	TGCACCAGCAGCCAATCCCCCGGGCTAGCGGGGGATTACACCGGGGAGCTGTTTTTT	CTSSQSPGLAGDYTGELFF
TRBJ2-1	15	TRBD2	TRBV29-1	.	TGCAGCGTTGAAGTTACTAGCGGCCCTAACAATGAGCAGTTCTTC	CSVEVTSGPNNEQFF
TRBJ1-1	14	TRBD1	TRBV3-1/TRBV3-2	.	TGTGCCAGCAGCCAAGAAGGGACAGGCTTCCGAGCTTTCTTT	CASSQEGTGFRAFF